A single TCR beta chain is shown here with its context. This record belongs to a study of spatial heterogeneity in lung cancer. Across the study: Donors were some 72 untreated early-stage non-small cell lung cancer patients. At a median of around 23 months after resection, follow-up PBMC samples were sequenced when available. Beta-chain sequences were consistently detected more often than alpha-chain sequences.

Regarding time point: blood at routine non-recurrence follow-up after resection. The authors sequenced whole RNA from tumor, nontumor lung or frozen PBMC without sorting. TCRdb independently ran MiXCR on the 5' RACE reads; one entry per CDR3 protein. The sample has about 70,000 distinct CDR3 sequences; roughly 8.9% are singletons. The starting material was PBMCs, obtained at follow-up. This clonotype was obtained from a female donor with early-stage non-small cell lung cancer.

Here the CDR3 reads CASSDHNEQFF. CDR3 sequence (DNA): TGTGCCAGCAGTGATCACAATGAGCAGTTCTTC. The chain employs TRBV2 and TRBJ2-1; no clear D gene. The CDR3 runs to 11 residues. Germline-derived CDR1 and CDR2 are SNHLY and FYNNEI. The ends were cut back, 3 bases at V and 5 bases at J, with 2 bases in the middle.